The clone carrying this T cell receptor (beta chain) was counted many times. The entry originates in a study of T-cell reconstitution after alpha-beta-depleted transplantation in children. The library targeted TCRbeta and was prepared with unique molecular identifiers. In TCRdb, the PCR reads were re-called with MiXCR into one record per CDR3 protein. The data hold a few hundred thousand distinct CDR3 sequences, with about 8.8% observed a single time. Germline assignment: CDR1 SQVTM and CDR2 ANQGSEA. V trimming: 4 bases; J trimming: 4 bases; junction bases outside the gene matches: 6. The CDR3 has 14 amino acids.

The chain couples TRBV29-1 to TRBJ2-1; 8 nucleotides align to TRBD1. The sample here was PBMCs from the stem cell graft donor, taken from the stem cell graft. The clonotype comes from a human donor who donated a stem cell graft to a child with SCID. The CDR3 protein is CSVGPGQEYNEQFF. The CDR3, as DNA: TGCAGCGTTGGGCCGGGACAGGAATACAATGAGCAGTTCTTC.